A single sample is the source of the 25 T cell receptor beta chains below, sequenced in a study of graft-versus-host responses after intestinal transplantation. Sequencing was performed with immunoSEQ multiplex PCR; in TCRdb, only in-frame clones are kept and a portion is missing. The table shows roughly 11,000 clones, with approximately 93% occurring only once. Time point defined: postoperative day 105 after intestinal transplantation (dayNNNN = postoperative day). This specimen consisted of PBMCs, obtained 105 days after intestinal transplantation. These receptors were collected from a human patient who received an intestinal transplant, so some T cells may come from the graft donor.

CDR3 residues: CASRLVGGGGTDTQYF. CDR3 sequence (DNA): TGTGCCAGCAGGCTCGTTGGGGGCGGGGGCACAGATACGCAGTATTTT. The chain employs TRBV2 and TRBJ2-3; D tentatively fits TRBD1 or TRBD2 (6 bases each). The CDR3 has 16 amino acids. V was shortened by 6 bases and J by 1 base, with 17 bases between the two germline ends. CDR1 is SNHLY and CDR2 is FYNNEI in the germline V gene.

This chain uses TRBV5-1 with TRBJ1-1; TRBD1 agrees at 10 bases. This CDR3 region has 17 residues. J gave up 1 base and V 0 bases, and 6 bases lay outside the gene matches. Per germline, CDR1 SGHRS and CDR2 YFSETQ. Here the CDR3 reads CASSLVGTGVWNTEAFF. As DNA, the CDR3 is TGCGCCAGCAGCTTGGTTGGGACAGGGGTTTGGAACACTGAAGCTTTCTTT.

Only a few counts were recorded for this clone. The rearrangement uses TRBV6-5 and TRBJ1-4; possible D gene TRBD1, 5 bases. CDR1 and CDR2 from the germline V gene are MNHEY and SVGAGI. V lost 6 bases and J 0 bases, leaving 8 bases between the germline ends. The CDR3 consists of 14 residues. CDR3 in amino acids: CASSPGATNEKLFF. In DNA form, the CDR3 reads TGTGCCAGCAGCCCGGGGGCAACTAATGAAAAACTGTTTTTT.

The chain combines TRBV6-1 with TRBJ1-1; D unclear. The CDR3 consists of 12 residues. Germline assignment: CDR1 MNHNS and CDR2 SASEGT. V shed 8 bases and J shed 4 bases, with 11 bases lying between them. CDR3 DNA: TGTGCCAGCGATCCAGGTGCCACTGAAGCTTTCTTT. Translated, it gives CASDPGATEAFF.

The chain has TRBV5-1 and TRBJ2-3, with a tentative D call TRBD1 (5 bases). The germline CDR1 and CDR2 sequences are SGHRS and YFSETQ. V lost 1 base and J lost 0, with 12 bases in between. The CDR3 consists of 16 residues. The CDR3 spells CASSLKYRWSTDTQYF. The CDR3 DNA reads as TGCGCCAGCAGCTTGAAGTACAGGTGGAGCACAGATACGCAGTATTTT.

The chain links TRBV7-9 to TRBJ2-5; TRBD1 aligns across 7 bases. This CDR3 comprises 16 residues. J gave up 0 bases and V 6 bases, and 10 bases lay outside the gene matches. Germline V gene sequence: CDR1 SEHNR, CDR2 FQNEAQ (reference sequence). CDR3 nucleotides: TGTGCCAGCAGAGTGAACAGGGACAGATACCAAGAGACCCAGTACTTC. As protein: CASRVNRDRYQETQYF.

The chain employs TRBV1 and TRBJ2-6; TRBD2 is the table's D call, not checked against the DNA. Matching the DNA end better, TRBJ2-7 makes the J call doubtful. TRBV1 is tagged as a pseudogene. The CDR3 covers 19 residues. CDR3 DNA: TGCACCAGCAGCCAAAAAGCCTCCTCTGTTGGAAGTGTTCACTACGAGCAGTACTTC. Translating gives CTSSQKASSVGSVHYEQYF.

The J gene is TRBJ1-6, the V gene TRBV15, with a possible D match to TRBD1 (6 bases). This CDR3 has 14 residues. CDR1 is LNHNV, CDR2 YYDKDF, per germline (reference sequence). The germline V and J ends were trimmed by 0 bases and 8 bases, with 8 bases remaining between them. CDR3 in DNA: TGTGCCACCAGCAGAGACAAGGGGGATTCACCCCTCCACTTT. Translating gives CATSRDKGDSPLHF.

The chain has TRBV11-2 and TRBJ2-2; D possibly corresponds to TRBD2 (7 bases). Trimming left V 1 base short and J 3 bases short, with 18 bases between. Germline CDR1 SGHAT, CDR2 FQNNGV. This CDR3 is built from 18 residues. The CDR3 DNA sequence: TGTGCCAGCAGCTTAGCGGGGGGCCTGATCTATGACACCGGGGAGCTGTTTTTT. Encoded protein: CASSLAGGLIYDTGELFF.

The chain employs TRBV19 and TRBJ2-2, with a possible D match to TRBD1 (5 bases). V was pared by 5 bases and J by 1 base, with 11 bases between. Germline CDR1 LNHDA, CDR2 SQIVND (reference sequence). This CDR3 contains 15 residues. CDR3 loop: CASSFVQGNTGELFF. CDR3 coding DNA: TGTGCCAGTAGTTTTGTCCAGGGGAACACCGGGGAGCTGTTTTTT.

The gene calls are TRBV10-2 and TRBJ2-7; no clear D. Germline V gene sequence: CDR1 WSHSY, CDR2 SAAADI. This CDR3 contains 13 residues. V gave up 4 bases and J gave up 4 bases, with 11 bases separating them. CDR3 DNA: TGCGCCAGCAGTGGTTCGGAGAGATACGAGCAGTACTTC. It codes for CASSGSERYEQYF.

This clone has more than one count but fewer than ten. V usage is TRBV25-1 and J usage is TRBJ2-4, with unresolved D. Germline CDR1 and CDR2: MGHDK and SYGVNS. This CDR3 region has 15 residues. Trimming left V 1 base short and J 0 bases short, with 7 bases between. DNA for the CDR3: TGTGCCAGCAGTGAATTTGTTGGAGCCAAAAACATTCAGTACTTC. Translated: CASSEFVGAKNIQYF.

The chain carries TRBV12-5 and TRBJ2-7; 8 bases match TRBD2. V dropped 0 bases and J dropped 2; count of bases not matched to a gene: 3. Germline CDR1 LGHNT, CDR2 FRNRAP. The CDR3 consists of 15 residues. In DNA form, the CDR3 reads TGTGCTAGTGGTTTGGTACGGGGGGGGACCTACGAGCAGTACTTC. Translated, it gives CASGLVRGGTYEQYF.

The chain recombines TRBV4-1 with TRBJ1-1, with D tentatively TRBD1 (6 bases). The CDR3 contains 13 residues. Germline V CDR1 and CDR2: MGHRA, YSYEKL. Trimming shortened V by 4 bases and J by 8 bases, and 14 bases separated the two germline ends. This CDR3 is CASSPRQATEAFF. In DNA form, the CDR3 reads TGCGCCAGCAGCCCTCGACAGGCGACGGAAGCTTTCTTT.

V gene TRBV6-5 combines with J gene TRBJ2-7; 10 bases fit TRBD1. Germline CDR1 is MNHEY and CDR2 is SVGAGI. V was pared by 0 bases and J by 3 bases, with 2 bases of the junction left unmatched. The CDR3 loop spans 15 amino acids. The CDR3 DNA sequence: TGTGCCAGCAGTTACTCGACAGGGGGCGGCTACGAGCAGTACTTC. Amino acid sequence: CASSYSTGGGYEQYF.

The chain combines TRBV9 with TRBJ2-6; a weak D match, TRBD2 (6 bases). V shed 2 bases and J shed 1 base, with 25 bases lying between them. Germline CDR1 reads SGDLS; CDR2 reads YYNGEE. This CDR3 contains 21 residues. CDR3 amino acids: CASSVRIQEPGAHSGANVLTF. DNA for the CDR3: TGTGCCAGCAGCGTGAGGATACAGGAGCCGGGAGCTCATTCTGGGGCCAACGTCCTGACTTTC.

This clone has only one observation. The rearrangement links TRBV18 to TRBJ1-2; D unclear. Trimming took 0 bases from V and 0 from J, leaving 8 bases between them. This CDR3 has 15 residues. The germline CDR1 and CDR2 sequences are KGHSH and LQKENI. CDR3 DNA sequence: TGTGCCAGCTCACCACCCTCACAGACTAACTATGGCTACACCTTC. Its translation: CASSPPSQTNYGYTF. Together with reference TRBV18 and TRBJ1-2, the CDR3 gives the full variable domain: NAGVMQNPRHLVRRRGQEARLRCSPMKGHSHVYWYRQLPEEGLKFMVYLQKENIIDESGMPKERFSAEFPKEGPSILRIQQVVRGDSAAYFCASSPPSQTNYGYTFGSGTRLTVV.

With respect to this clone: Other nucleotide sequences in the sample specify the same CDR3. This chain joins TRBV5-6 and TRBJ2-7; TRBD2 matches 7 bases. Germline V gives CDR1 SGHDT, CDR2 YYEEEE. V was clipped by 5 bases and J by 3 bases; unmatched bases: 5. There are 13 residues in the CDR3. CDR3 sequence: CASRPGLVYEQYF. In DNA, the CDR3 is TGTGCCAGCAGACCAGGACTAGTCTACGAGCAGTACTTC. The full variable domain, with the rest looked up from reference TRBV5-6 and TRBJ2-7, is DAGVTQSPTHLIKTRGQQVTLRCSPKSGHDTVSWYQQALGQGPQFIFQYYEEEERQRGNFPDRFSGHQFPNYSSELNVNALLLGDSALYLCASRPGLVYEQYFGPGTRLTVT.

The chain recombines TRBV2 with TRBJ1-2; D unclear. The CDR3 length is 13 residues. V lost 3 bases and J lost 1, with 6 bases in between. The germline V gene encodes CDR1 SNHLY and CDR2 FYNNEI. Here the CDR3 DNA reads TGTGCCAGCAGTGAGGACTTTAACTATGGCTACACCTTC. It encodes CASSEDFNYGYTF.

CDR3 DNA: TGCGCCAGCAGCCGACTGGCACCCGGGGAGCTGTTTTTT. It specifies CASSRLAPGELFF. The V gene is TRBV4-1, the J gene TRBJ2-2, with unresolved D. The V end lost 4 bases, the J end lost 6 bases, and 9 bases lay between the germline ends. CDR1 MGHRA and CDR2 YSYEKL come from the germline V gene. The CDR3 is 13 residues long.

This clone was picked up one time. The gene calls are TRBV4-2 and TRBJ2-1, with D possibly TRBD2 on 5 matching bases. The length of the CDR3 is 17 residues. V was pared by 1 base and J by 1 base, with 14 bases between. Germline loops: CDR1 LGHNA, CDR2 YNFKEQ. CDR3 nucleotide sequence: TGTGCCAGCAGCCAAGGATCGAGGGCGTTGTCCTACAATGAGCAGTTCTTC. Protein product: CASSQGSRALSYNEQFF.

The genes are TRBV5-6 and TRBJ1-3; maybe TRBD1 (5 bases). There are 15 residues in the CDR3. V dropped 3 bases and J dropped 4 bases, with 14 bases sitting between them. The germline V gene encodes CDR1 SGHDT and CDR2 YYEEEE. The CDR3, as DNA: TGTGCCAGCAGCTCGCCGGGACGTCTGGGAAACACCATATATTTT. Translated, it gives CASSSPGRLGNTIYF.

The chain uses TRBV27 and TRBJ2-5; D is possibly TRBD2 (5 bases). The CDR3 runs to 15 residues. CDR1 MNHEY and CDR2 SMNVEV come from the germline V gene (reference sequence). Trimming shortened V by 8 bases and J by 2 bases, and 18 bases separated the two germline ends. The CDR3 bases are TGTGCCAGCCGTAGTTTTCGGGAAATACAAGAGACCCAGTACTTC. It specifies CASRSFREIQETQYF.

V usage is TRBV15 and J usage is TRBJ2-3; 7 bases match TRBD1. Germline CDR1 is LNHNV and CDR2 is YYDKDF (reference sequence). V shed 0 bases, J shed 1 base, and the junction held 7 bases outside the gene matches. This CDR3 spans 17 amino acids. In DNA form, the CDR3 reads TGTGCCACCAGCAGAGATAGGGCAGGGGGTGGCACAGATACGCAGTATTTT. Translating it yields CATSRDRAGGGTDTQYF.

This chain uses TRBV27 with TRBJ2-7; the D gene is possibly TRBD2 (6 bases). The V gene's germline CDR1 is MNHEY and CDR2 SMNVEV (reference sequence). This CDR3 comprises 13 residues. V was trimmed by 6 bases and J by 2 bases, leaving 11 bases between them. The CDR3 DNA sequence: TGTGCCAGCAGCCGGGACTGGCCCTACGAGCAGTACTTC. The encoded protein is CASSRDWPYEQYF.